Below are 7 T cell receptor beta chains sequenced from a single sample in a study of CD8+ T cells in alopecia areata. Following extraction, RNA underwent reverse transcription to cDNA, which served as the sequencing template. Clones were sequenced by immunoSEQ multiplex PCR, and TCRdb holds only the in-frame ones, with some missing. The top ten hold around 10% of the sample, which has 85,000 to 110,000 clones, around 84% seen once. The treatment here: oral pan-JAK inhibitor, 5-10 mg twice daily. The sequenced sample was CD8+ T cells sorted from blood, obtained at approximately week 31, from a patient treated with tofacitinib. These receptors all come from a human donor with alopecia areata.

The chain links TRBV7-7 to TRBJ2-1; 7 bases are shared with TRBD1. Germline CDR1 and CDR2: SSHAT and FNYEAQ (reference sequence). The CDR3 runs to 15 residues. Unmatched junction bases numbered 2, after V lost 1 base and J lost 2 bases. CDR3 loop: CASSLGGTAYNEQFF. CDR3 DNA sequence: TGTGCCAGCAGCTTAGGTGGGACAGCCTACAATGAGCAGTTCTTC.

This chain joins TRBV10-1 and TRBJ2-1, with TRBD1 matching over 10 bases. J was trimmed by 7 bases and V by 6 bases; bases with no gene match: 9. Per the germline V gene, CDR1 is WNHNN and CDR2 is SYGVQD (reference sequence). This CDR3 is built from 15 residues. CDR3 bases: TGCGCCAGCAGCGCTCCGGGACAGGGGTTAAATGAGCAGTTCTTC. It translates to CASSAPGQGLNEQFF.

The chain joins TRBV27 to TRBJ1-1; D not certain. Looked up from germline, CDR1 is MNHEY and CDR2 is SMNVEV (reference sequence). Trimming removed 4 bases from V and 4 bases from J, with 10 bases in between. The CDR3 runs 13 residues. Written as DNA, the CDR3 is TGTGCCAGCAGTTCCTCACCCAGCACTGAAGCTTTCTTT. Translated: CASSSSPSTEAFF.

This clone came up once. The rearrangement uses TRBV9 and TRBJ1-1; no definite D call. Germline assignment: CDR1 SGDLS and CDR2 YYNGEE. This CDR3 spans 13 amino acids. Trimming removed 4 bases at V and 2 bases at J, with 9 bases between. The CDR3 spells CASSFYTNTEAFF. CDR3 DNA sequence: TGTGCCAGCAGCTTCTATACTAACACTGAAGCTTTCTTT.

V usage is TRBV7-3 and J usage is TRBJ2-5, with 10 bases matching TRBD1. Germline values: CDR1 SGHTA, CDR2 FQGTGA. CDR3 length: 14 amino acids. The V and J ends lost 5 bases and 3 bases, in that order; junction bases with no gene match: 3. The CDR3 sequence: CASSMDRGEETQYF. Here the CDR3 DNA reads TGTGCCAGCAGCATGGACAGGGGGGAAGAGACCCAGTACTTC.

The chain carries TRBV6-5 and TRBJ2-7; 7 bases agree with TRBD1. There are 15 residues in the CDR3. Per germline, CDR1 MNHEY and CDR2 SVGAGI. The V gene end was trimmed by 5 bases and the J gene end by 2 bases; junction bases not matched to a gene: 9. Written as DNA, the CDR3 is TGTGCCAGCAGTCCCAAGGTGGGACAGACCTACGAGCAGTACTTC. This codes for CASSPKVGQTYEQYF.

The chain uses TRBV9 and TRBJ2-1, with D possibly TRBD2 on 5 matching bases. Germline CDR1 and CDR2: SGDLS and YYNGEE. Trimming took off 1 base at V and 7 bases at J, with 12 bases between the two ends. The CDR3 contains 14 residues. CDR3 in amino acids: CASSVQPTGNEQFF. The DNA of the CDR3 is TGTGCCAGCAGCGTACAACCGACGGGGAATGAGCAGTTCTTC.